These 16 T cell receptor beta chains came from one sample sequenced in a study. Tregs were sorted as CD4+CD25+CD127-/low cells. TRBV12-4/TRBJ1-2 clonotypes were amplified with adaptor-ligated barcode primers. MiXCR, applied by TCRdb to the multiplex PCR reads, yields one record per CDR3 protein. The sample lists 2,000 to 2,500 distinct CDR3 sequences; approximately 0.97% were seen once. Material for sequencing was tumor-infiltrating Tregs sorted from the breast tumor. These receptors originate from a female donor with breast cancer.

By share, this clonotype ranks as medium-sized. This sequence joins TRBV12-3 or TRBV12-4 and TRBJ1-2, with D possibly TRBD1 on 5 matching bases. Trimming cost V 4 bases and J 4 bases, with 16 bases left between them. The CDR3 loop spans 15 amino acids. The CDR3 coding sequence is TGTGCCAGCAGTTCCCGGGACCACAGGCCCTATGGCTACACCTTC. Translation gives CASSSRDHRPYGYTF.

This clonotype is medium-sized in the sample. V gene TRBV12-3 or TRBV12-4 combines with J gene TRBJ1-2, with D unresolved. The CDR3 length is 13 residues. With 6 bases removed from V and 5 bases from J, the gap between germline ends came to 13 bases. The DNA of the CDR3 is TGTGCCAGCAGGAAACAAGGATTGTATGGCTACACCTTC. Its translation is CASRKQGLYGYTF.

This clonotype was counted a few times. The genes are TRBV12-3 or TRBV12-4 and TRBJ1-2, with D unresolved. V was cut by 6 bases and J by 8 bases, with 7 bases left in between. This CDR3 has 10 amino acids. CDR3 sequence reads: CASRFIGYTF. CDR3 in DNA: TGTGCCAGCAGATTCATAGGCTACACCTTC.

This clonotype qualifies as medium-sized (0.01 to 0.1%). The gene calls are TRBV12-3 or TRBV12-4 and TRBJ1-2; D uncertain. Trimming cost V 5 bases and J 0 bases, with 10 bases left between them. The CDR3 covers 14 residues. This CDR3 reads CASSLISSNYGYTF. The CDR3, as DNA: TGTGCCAGCAGTCTAATCAGTTCTAACTATGGCTACACCTTC.

In its sample, this clonotype was seen many times. V gene TRBV12-3 or TRBV12-4 combines with J gene TRBJ1-2; D uncertain. V lost 6 bases and J lost 4, with 12 bases in between. The CDR3 has 13 amino acids. As DNA, the CDR3 is TGTGCCAGCAGCGACCGGGATCGCTATGGCTACACCTTC. Translated, it gives CASSDRDRYGYTF.

This clonotype is medium-sized (0.01 to 0.1%) by share. The chain joins TRBV12-3 or TRBV12-4 to TRBJ1-2; possible D gene TRBD1, 6 bases. V was clipped by 8 bases and J by 4 bases, with 8 bases between them. This CDR3 has 11 residues. The CDR3 spells CASGTLYGYTF. The CDR3 DNA reads TGTGCCAGCGGGACACTCTATGGCTACACCTTC.

There are many counts of this clonotype. J is TRBJ1-2 and V is TRBV12-3 or TRBV12-4; D might be TRBD1 (6 bases). V lost 6 bases and J 4 bases, leaving 12 bases between the germline ends. The CDR3 length is 13 residues. CDR3 nucleotides: TGTGCCAGCAGGGCCGGACAGTTCTATGGCTACACCTTC. Amino acid sequence: CASRAGQFYGYTF.

This clonotype was counted ten times or more. This rearrangement joins TRBV12-3 or TRBV12-4 to TRBJ1-2; a possible D gene is TRBD1 (6 bases). The CDR3 loop spans 15 amino acids. V gave up 4 bases and J gave up 7 bases, with 19 bases separating them. CDR3 region: CASSWDTGTSSGYTF. The CDR3 DNA follows: TGTGCCAGCAGTTGGGACACCGGGACCTCGAGTGGCTACACCTTC.

In its sample, this clonotype was seen many times. The V and J genes are TRBV12-3 or TRBV12-4 and TRBJ1-2; D possibly corresponds to TRBD1 (5 bases). The germline V and J ends were trimmed by 5 bases and 4 bases, with 14 bases remaining between them. The CDR3 is 14 residues long. This CDR3 is CASSRIGDFYGYTF. CDR3 coding DNA: TGTGCCAGCAGTCGAATAGGGGATTTCTATGGCTACACCTTC.

The sample holds many counts of this clonotype. The chain has TRBV12-3 or TRBV12-4 and TRBJ1-2, with 7 bases fitting TRBD1. V shed 6 bases and J 8 bases; nucleotides not matched to a gene: 9. The CDR3 has 13 residues. CDR3 loop: CASSLTGQNGYTF. CDR3 nucleotides: TGTGCCAGCAGCCTGACAGGGCAGAACGGCTACACCTTC.

Relative to its sample, this clonotype is medium-sized. V gene TRBV12-3 or TRBV12-4 combines with J gene TRBJ1-2; 9 bases are shared with TRBD1. The CDR3 is 15 amino acids. With V trimmed by 5 bases and J by 0 bases, 4 bases remained unmatched. The CDR3 region is CASSNRDRANYGYTF. The CDR3 bases are TGTGCCAGCAGTAACCGGGACAGGGCTAACTATGGCTACACCTTC.

Ten or more counts support this clonotype. The gene calls are TRBV12-3 or TRBV12-4 and TRBJ1-2, with TRBD1 matching over 8 bases. The CDR3 has 13 amino acids. Losses at the gene ends were 5 bases for V and 7 bases for J; bases not matched to a gene: 6. CDR3 sequence reads: CASSRGQGAGYTF. DNA of the CDR3: TGTGCCAGCAGTCGAGGACAGGGAGCTGGCTACACCTTC.

This clonotype rates as large. This chain joins TRBV12-3 or TRBV12-4 and TRBJ1-2; 10 nucleotides align to TRBD1. This CDR3 comprises 14 residues. J was trimmed by 4 bases and V by 5 bases; bases with no gene match: 4. The CDR3: CASSPRDRGYGYTF. The CDR3 DNA follows: TGTGCCAGCAGTCCCCGGGACAGGGGCTATGGCTACACCTTC.

In its sample, this clonotype ranks as medium-sized. This chain connects TRBV12-3 or TRBV12-4 to TRBJ1-2; D is uncertain. CDR3 length equals 13 residues. V lost 2 bases and J lost 7, with 11 bases in between. CDR3 in DNA: TGTGCCAGCAGTTTATTGGTAGATACTGGCTACACCTTC. Protein product: CASSLLVDTGYTF.

By share of the sample, this clonotype is medium-sized. J is TRBJ1-2 and V is TRBV12-3 or TRBV12-4; D is unresolved. The CDR3 is 13 amino acids. Deletions cut 3 bases from V and 5 bases from J, with 10 bases between. The CDR3 coding sequence is TGTGCCAGCAGTTTCAGTGGCACGTATGGCTACACCTTC. Residues: CASSFSGTYGYTF.

This clonotype is labeled as medium-sized. The V and J genes are TRBV12-3 or TRBV12-4 and TRBJ1-2; maybe TRBD1 (6 bases). This CDR3 has 12 residues. With 7 bases removed from V and 8 bases from J, the gap between germline ends came to 14 bases. In DNA, the CDR3 is TGTGCCAGCACCTTCGGACAGTTCGGCTACACCTTC. Its translation is CASTFGQFGYTF.